A single sample is the source of the 32 T cell receptor beta chains below, sequenced in a study of blood T cell repertoires in COVID-19. Sequenced by immunoSEQ multiplex PCR; TCRdb stores in-frame clones only, minus some. This sample has under 550,000 clones, with around 90% found just once. The sequenced sample was peripheral blood. Source of these receptors: a man younger than 35 with COVID-19, enrolled during active disease.

As concerns this clone: The sample carries other DNA sequences with the same CDR3. V gene TRBV24-1 combines with J gene TRBJ2-7, with TRBD1 matching over 12 bases. Losses at the gene ends were 4 bases for V and 6 bases for J; bases not matched to a gene: 6. From germline, CDR1 is KGHDR and CDR2 SFDVKD. This CDR3 is 15 amino acids long. DNA for the CDR3: TGTGCCACCAGTGACTCCGGGACAGGGGGCAGCGAGCAGTACTTC. Its protein product is CATSDSGTGGSEQYF.

The V and J genes are TRBV18 and TRBJ1-1; TRBD1 might be the D (5 bases). Trimming stripped 0 bases from V and 5 bases from J, with 13 bases between. Germline V CDR1 and CDR2: KGHSH, LQKENI. This CDR3 has 15 residues. CDR3 nucleotide sequence: TGTGCCAGCTCACCACCGGACACTGGTCTGACTGAAGCTTTCTTT. It is translated as CASSPPDTGLTEAFF.

The chain has TRBV25-1 and TRBJ2-1; 8 bases match TRBD1. V was clipped by 8 bases and J by 7 bases; unmatched bases: 4. Per germline, CDR1 MGHDK and CDR2 SYGVNS. The CDR3 length is 12 residues. The CDR3 reads CASGQGWNEQFF. In DNA form, the CDR3 reads TGTGCCAGCGGACAGGGATGGAATGAGCAGTTCTTC.

This chain uses TRBV11-3 with TRBJ2-7, with TRBD1 matching over 7 bases. Germline V lookup: CDR1 SGHNT, CDR2 YENEEA. Losses at the gene ends were 5 bases for V and 2 bases for J; bases not matched to a gene: 6. This CDR3 has 14 amino acids. CDR3 DNA: TGTGCCAGCAGCGACCGGACAGGAACCTACGAGCAGTACTTC. It encodes CASSDRTGTYEQYF.

The chain links TRBV5-6 to TRBJ1-5; 7 bases agree with TRBD1. The ends lost 6 bases at V and 4 bases at J; junction bases unmatched: 4. The CDR3 sequence is 13 residues long. CDR1 is SGHDT and CDR2 is YYEEEE in the germline V gene. The CDR3 loop reads CASNYRGNQPQHF. The CDR3 region has the DNA TGTGCCAGCAACTACAGGGGTAATCAGCCCCAGCATTTT.

The rearrangement uses TRBV5-1 and TRBJ2-1; D gene uncertain. CDR3 length: 13 residues. V lost 5 bases to trimming and J lost 5 bases, with 11 bases between them. CDR1 and CDR2 from the germline V gene are SGHRS and YFSETQ. CDR3 in DNA: TGCGCCAGCAGGTCGTTCCTAAACAATGAGCAGTTCTTC. Its translation: CASRSFLNNEQFF.

This chain links TRBV7-6 with TRBJ2-3; TRBD2 agrees at 11 bases. Unmatched junction bases numbered 7, after V lost 4 bases and J lost 4 bases. The germline gives CDR1 SGHVS, CDR2 FNYEAQ. The CDR3 loop spans 16 amino acids. Here the CDR3 DNA reads TGTGCCAGCAGCTCGGGACTAGCGGTGCCAGCAGATACGCAGTATTTT. It codes for CASSSGLAVPADTQYF.

The genes are TRBV15 and TRBJ2-1, with 8 bases fitting TRBD2. Trimming took 0 bases from V and 9 from J; bases not matched to a gene: 16. The CDR3 has 18 amino acids. Germline V gene data show CDR1 as LNHNV and CDR2 as YYDKDF (reference sequence). CDR3 region: CATSRDPGGGGMVSEQFF. In DNA, the CDR3 is TGTGCCACCAGCAGAGATCCCGGGGGGGGAGGGATGGTCAGTGAGCAGTTCTTC.

The chain employs TRBV11-2 and TRBJ2-2; 10 bases are a match to TRBD2. Germline trimming cut 4 bases from V and 4 bases from J; bases unmatched to any gene: 9. Germline loops: CDR1 SGHAT, CDR2 FQNNGV. CDR3 length: 17 residues. CDR3 coding DNA: TGTGCCAGCAGCTCCATTAGCGGGGGGACCCCCACCGGGGAGCTGTTTTTT. Protein: CASSSISGGTPTGELFF.

This sequence joins TRBV19 and TRBJ1-5; 9 bases fit TRBD1. Germline CDR1 and CDR2: LNHDA and SQIVND (reference sequence). V gave up 6 bases and J gave up 9 bases; unmatched junction bases: 3. The length of the CDR3 is 12 residues. Here the CDR3 DNA reads TGTGCCAGTAGACAGGGGGCCGGGCCCCAGCATTTT. It yields the protein CASRQGAGPQHF. The variable domain in full, with the rest retrieved from reference TRBV19 and TRBJ1-5, is DGGITQSPKYLFRKEGQNVTLSCEQNLNHDAMYWYRQDPGQGLRLIYYSQIVNDFQKGDIAEGYSVSREKKESFPLTVTSAQKNPTAFYLCASRQGAGPQHFGDGTRLSIL.

The V gene is TRBV2, the J gene TRBJ2-6, with TRBD2 matching over 12 bases. The V segment lost 4 bases and the J segment 2 bases; nucleotides outside the gene matches: 6. The CDR3 contains 18 residues. CDR1 is SNHLY, CDR2 FYNNEI, per germline. The CDR3 reads CASSGSSGRATGANVLTF. The CDR3 coding sequence is TGTGCCAGCAGTGGATCTAGCGGGAGGGCCACTGGGGCCAACGTCCTGACTTTC.

The chain carries TRBV7-9 and TRBJ2-1; D is perhaps TRBD1 (7 bases). There are 17 residues in the CDR3. Trimming cost V 8 bases and J 3 bases, with 23 bases left between them. CDR1 is SEHNR and CDR2 is FQNEAQ in the germline V gene (reference sequence). CDR3 DNA sequence: TGTGCCAGCGGCGGGACAGCCGAAAATAAGCGCTACAATGAGCAGTTCTTC. Encoded protein: CASGGTAENKRYNEQFF.

Here the CDR3 reads CASSQQGIFHF. In nucleotides, the CDR3 is TGTGCCAGCAGCCAGCAGGGGATCTTCCACTTT. The chain links TRBV3-1 (or the pseudogene TRBV3-2) to TRBJ1-6; the D gene is possibly TRBD1 (6 bases). Germline loops: CDR1 LGHDT, CDR2 YNNKEL (reference sequence). The CDR3 is made up of 11 amino acids. The V end was cut by 3 bases, the J end by 17 bases, with 11 bases between.

The genes are TRBV6-5 and TRBJ2-1, with TRBD2 matching over 15 bases. Germline V gene lookup returns CDR1 MNHEY and CDR2 SVGAGI. This CDR3 has 14 amino acids. V lost 7 bases, J lost 10 bases, and 5 bases stayed unmatched. CDR3 nucleotide sequence: TGTGCCAGCAATCCGGGACTAGCGGGGGGAGAGCAGTTCTTC. This gives the protein CASNPGLAGGEQFF.

The chain couples TRBV5-1 to TRBJ1-6, with a possible D match to TRBD1 (6 bases). Germline V gene lookup returns CDR1 SGHRS and CDR2 YFSETQ. Trimming pared 2 bases from V and 0 bases from J, leaving 12 bases between. The CDR3 sequence is 17 residues long. The CDR3 protein is CASSFGQTSSYNSPLHF. The CDR3 DNA sequence: TGCGCCAGCAGCTTCGGACAGACCAGCTCCTATAATTCACCCCTCCACTTT.

V usage is TRBV11-3 and J usage is TRBJ2-1; weak D call: TRBD1 (5 bases). The V gene's germline CDR1 is SGHNT and CDR2 YENEEA. V was cut by 5 bases and J by 7 bases, with 12 bases left in between. The length of the CDR3 is 13 residues. The CDR3: CASSPTRVNEQFF. In DNA form, the CDR3 reads TGTGCCAGCAGCCCCACCAGGGTGAATGAGCAGTTCTTC.

This clone was picked up a small number of times. The chain joins TRBV5-1 to TRBJ2-1, with D maybe TRBD2 (6 bases). V was shortened by 0 bases and J by 6 bases, with 16 bases between the two germline ends. Germline assignment: CDR1 SGHRS and CDR2 YFSETQ. CDR3 length: 16 amino acids. For the CDR3, the DNA is TGCGCCAGCAGCTTGGGGAGGGGAGAATGGGGCAATGAGCAGTTCTTC. Its translation is CASSLGRGEWGNEQFF.

The V gene is TRBV5-6, the J gene TRBJ1-2, with TRBD1 as a possible D gene (5 bases). Germline loops: CDR1 SGHDT, CDR2 YYEEEE. This CDR3 spans 13 amino acids. V was clipped by 7 bases and J by 4 bases, with 14 bases between them. The CDR3 DNA reads TGTGCCAGCCACGGGGGTTACGGCTATGGCTACACCTTC. Translation gives CASHGGYGYGYTF.

The V and J genes are TRBV19 and TRBJ2-7; tentatively, D is TRBD1 (6 bases). V was cut by 3 bases and J by 2 bases, with 8 bases left in between. The CDR3 is 13 amino acids. Germline CDR1 reads LNHDA; CDR2 reads SQIVND (reference sequence). The DNA for the CDR3 is TGTGCCAGTAGTATGGACAGAGCCTACGAGCAGTACTTC. It is translated as CASSMDRAYEQYF.

V usage is TRBV10-1 and J usage is TRBJ2-1, with a tentative D call TRBD2 (6 bases). Germline-derived CDR1 and CDR2 are WNHNN and SYGVQD (reference sequence). Trimming cost V 2 bases and J 2 bases, with 10 bases left between them. This CDR3 spans 15 amino acids. This chain's CDR3 is CASSEEAGPYNEQFF. In DNA form, the CDR3 reads TGCGCCAGCAGTGAGGAGGCGGGACCCTACAATGAGCAGTTCTTC.

The rearrangement joins TRBV6-6 to TRBJ2-4; 8 bases are a match to TRBD2. The V gene end was trimmed by 5 bases and the J gene end by 2 bases; junction bases not matched to a gene: 14. The CDR3 runs 18 residues. Germline V gene data show CDR1 as MNHNY and CDR2 as SVGAGI (reference sequence). The CDR3 nucleotides read TGTGCCAGCAGTCCCTTCAGCGCGAGCGGGGGCTCCAAAAACATTCAGTACTTC. Translated, it gives CASSPFSASGGSKNIQYF.

V and J are TRBV7-9 and TRBJ1-3; no reliable D call. Trimming removed 5 bases from V and 2 bases from J, with 10 bases in between. Germline V gives CDR1 SEHNR, CDR2 FQNEAQ (reference sequence). This CDR3 contains 14 residues. CDR3 sequence (DNA): TGTGCCAGCAGCGTCTATAGCGCTGGAAACACCATATATTTT. Residues: CASSVYSAGNTIYF. Using reference TRBV7-9 and TRBJ1-3 for the parts outside the CDR3, the full variable domain is DTGVSQNPRHKITKRGQNVTFRCDPISEHNRLYWYRQTLGQGPEFLTYFQNEAQLEKSRLLSDRFSAERPKGSFSTLEIQRTEQGDSAMYLCASSVYSAGNTIYFGEGSWLTVV.

The V gene is TRBV13, the J gene TRBJ2-2; TRBD2 is a possible D gene (7 bases). Looked up from germline, CDR1 is PRHDT and CDR2 is FYEKMQ (reference sequence). The CDR3 contains 16 residues. Trimming removed 2 bases at V and 3 bases at J, with 13 bases between. The CDR3 nucleotides read TGTGCCAGCAGCTTAATTACAGGGAGGGACACCGGGGAGCTGTTTTTT. It specifies CASSLITGRDTGELFF.

This chain joins TRBV6-5 and TRBJ2-3, with TRBD2 matching over 12 bases. This CDR3 comprises 15 residues. The V segment lost 5 bases and the J segment 8 bases; nucleotides outside the gene matches: 8. Germline loops: CDR1 MNHEY, CDR2 SVGAGI. The CDR3 sequence is CASSHPSGGAFTQYF. CDR3 nucleotides: TGTGCCAGCAGTCATCCTAGCGGGGGGGCATTTACGCAGTATTTT.

The genes are TRBV28 and TRBJ2-1; 10 nucleotides match TRBD2. Germline V CDR1 and CDR2: MDHEN, SYDVKM. The trim removed 0 bases at V and 7 bases at J, leaving 3 bases unmatched. The CDR3 is 15 residues long. The CDR3 DNA reads TGTGCCAGCAGTTTATGGTCTAGCGGGAGTAATGAGCAGTTCTTC. Translation: CASSLWSSGSNEQFF.

This chain joins TRBV6-6 and TRBJ2-5; perhaps TRBD1 as D (5 bases). From germline, CDR1 is MNHNY and CDR2 SVGAGI (reference sequence). The germline V and J ends were trimmed by 3 bases and 4 bases, with 12 bases remaining between them. This CDR3 comprises 14 residues. The CDR3 bases are TGTGCCAGCAGTTATACTCAGGGATCAGAGACCCAGTACTTC. Translated: CASSYTQGSETQYF.

The V gene is TRBV7-9, the J gene TRBJ2-1; no clear D gene. Trimming removed 4 bases at V and 0 bases at J, with 13 bases between. Per the germline V gene, CDR1 is SEHNR and CDR2 is FQNEAQ (reference sequence). The CDR3 has 16 residues. The CDR3 DNA reads as TGTGCCAGCAGCTCCCGTCTGCGGAGCTCCTACAATGAGCAGTTCTTC. It codes for CASSSRLRSSYNEQFF.

This chain uses TRBV6-5 with TRBJ2-3; the match to TRBD2 covers 7 bases. The germline CDR1 and CDR2 sequences are MNHEY and SVGAGI. V was clipped by 0 bases and J by 3 bases; unmatched bases: 3. The CDR3 is 15 amino acids. CDR3 coding DNA: TGTGCCAGCAGTTACTCGGCTAGCGGAACAGATACGCAGTATTTT. Its translation is CASSYSASGTDTQYF.

This chain joins TRBV19 and TRBJ2-3, with TRBD2 matching over 7 bases. CDR1 and CDR2 (germline): LNHDA, SQIVND (reference sequence). This CDR3 spans 13 amino acids. V was pared by 9 bases and J by 5 bases, with 8 bases of the junction left unmatched. CDR3 residues: CASGPGRIDTQYF. The CDR3 nucleotides are TGTGCCAGCGGGCCCGGGAGGATAGATACGCAGTATTTT.

This clone was picked up one time. The V gene is TRBV5-1, the J gene TRBJ2-7; TRBD2 matches 8 bases. The junction had 4 bases not matched to a gene; V was cut back by 2 bases and J by 3 bases. The CDR3 has 14 amino acids. Germline V gene lookup returns CDR1 SGHRS and CDR2 YFSETQ. This chain's CDR3 is CASSLASGHYEQYF. CDR3 nucleotide sequence: TGCGCCAGCAGCTTAGCTAGCGGGCACTACGAGCAGTACTTC. Full variable domain (rest looked up from reference TRBV5-1 and TRBJ2-7): KAGVTQTPRYLIKTRGQQVTLSCSPISGHRSVSWYQQTPGQGLQFLFEYFSETQRNKGNFPGRFSGRQFSNSRSEMNVSTLELGDSALYLCASSLASGHYEQYFGPGTRLTVT.

To note about this clone: No conserved phenylalanine or tryptophan is present at the end of the CDR3, so a read error is the likely explanation. The DNA is left out, because the CDR3 cannot be placed on it with certainty; the CDR3 is given as TCRdb lists it. The CDR3 spells CASNTAYGLEGLRFL. This chain links TRBV2 with TRBJ1-4. The CDR3 totals 15 residues, both ends included. Germline assignment: CDR1 SNHLY and CDR2 FYNNEI.

This chain links TRBV6-5 with TRBJ1-1; D call uncertain. Trimming shortened V by 6 bases and J by 5 bases, and 13 bases separated the two germline ends. The germline V gene encodes CDR1 MNHEY and CDR2 SVGAGI. The CDR3 is made up of 13 amino acids. CDR3 residues: CASSLETVTEAFF. In DNA, the CDR3 is TGTGCCAGCAGCCTGGAGACTGTTACTGAAGCTTTCTTT.